The clone carrying this T cell receptor (beta chain) was detected only once. Its specificity is not known. This sample was included in a study of post-analysis software for immune sequencing data. General study results and limits: Roughly five TRBV segments, including TRBV5-6, TRBV5-1 and TRBV20-1, were more frequent in patients than controls.

Researchers reported that TCR beta cDNA libraries carried unique molecular identifiers. TCRdb ran MiXCR on the PCR reads and lists one entry per CDR3 protein. The sample lists roughly 600,000 distinct CDR3 sequences; roughly 47% were seen once. This CDR3 has 13 amino acids. Germline lookup yields CDR1 LNHDA and CDR2 SQIVND (reference sequence). Trimming took 10 bases from V and 0 from J; bases not matched to a gene: 6. The TCR sequence derives from a girl aged 5-17 years with multiple sclerosis. The rearrangement joins TRBV19 to TRBJ2-7; 7 bases line up with TRBD1. Sequencing input: blood. For the CDR3, the DNA is TGTGCCACATCCGGGACAGTCTCCTACGAGCAGTACTTC. It translates to CATSGTVSYEQYF.